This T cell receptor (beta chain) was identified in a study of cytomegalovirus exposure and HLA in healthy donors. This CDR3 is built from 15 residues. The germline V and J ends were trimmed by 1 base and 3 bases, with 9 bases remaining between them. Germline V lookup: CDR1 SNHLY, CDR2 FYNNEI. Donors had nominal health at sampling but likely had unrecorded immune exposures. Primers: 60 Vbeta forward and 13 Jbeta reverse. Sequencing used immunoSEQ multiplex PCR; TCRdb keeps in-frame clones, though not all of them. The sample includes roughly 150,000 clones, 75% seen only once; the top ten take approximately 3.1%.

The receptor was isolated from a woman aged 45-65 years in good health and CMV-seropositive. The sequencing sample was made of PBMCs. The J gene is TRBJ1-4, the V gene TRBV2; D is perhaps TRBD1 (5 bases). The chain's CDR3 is CASSEDRNANEKLFF. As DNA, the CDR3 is TGTGCCAGCAGTGAAGACAGGAATGCTAATGAAAAACTGTTTTTT.